The clone carrying this T cell receptor beta chain occurred a few times. Its cognate antigen is unknown. Treatment described: roughly ten-day PBMC culture with coronavirus spike peptide pools or control peptides (ViraFEST assay). Researchers used the Oncomine TCR Beta short-read assay to sequence DNA from cultured CD4+ T cells. TCRdb passed the PCR reads through MiXCR, listing each CDR3 protein once. The sample has about 12,000 distinct CDR3 sequences; about 45% are singletons. The germline gives CDR1 SNHLY, CDR2 FYNNEI. The V gene lost 5 bases and the J gene lost 6 bases, with 8 bases spanning the gap. The CDR3 extends over 12 amino acids. This entry belongs to a study of vaccination and CD4 T cells after COVID-19.

The specimen was CD4+ T cells from blood, cultured in vitro. The sequence derives from a human donor who had recovered from COVID-19. The chain carries TRBV2 and TRBJ2-1; tentative D call: TRBD1 (5 bases). Here the CDR3 reads CASSWGTNEQFF. The CDR3 nucleotides are TGTGCCAGCAGTTGGGGCACCAATGAGCAGTTCTTC.